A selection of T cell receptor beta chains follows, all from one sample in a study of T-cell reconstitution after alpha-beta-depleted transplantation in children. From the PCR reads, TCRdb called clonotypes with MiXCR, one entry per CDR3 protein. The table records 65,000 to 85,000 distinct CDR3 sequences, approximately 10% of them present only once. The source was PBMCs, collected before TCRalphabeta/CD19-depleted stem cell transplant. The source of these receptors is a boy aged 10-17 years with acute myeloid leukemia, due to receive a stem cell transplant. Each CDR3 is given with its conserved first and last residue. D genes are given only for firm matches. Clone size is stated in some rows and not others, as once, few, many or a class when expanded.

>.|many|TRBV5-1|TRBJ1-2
TGCGCCAGCAGGGCTAACTATGGCTACACCTTC
CASRANYGYTF
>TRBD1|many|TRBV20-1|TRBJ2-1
TGCAGTGTTCCGGGACAGGGGGTAAATGAGCAGTTCTTC
CSVPGQGVNEQFF
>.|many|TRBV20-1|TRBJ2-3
TGCAGTGCTAGCTCTAATAGCCCCTCGGGAGATACGCAGTATTTT
CSASSNSPSGDTQYF
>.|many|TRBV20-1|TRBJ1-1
TGCAGTGCTAGAGAGGGGAATGTTTTGAACACTGAAGCTTTCTTT
CSAREGNVLNTEAFF
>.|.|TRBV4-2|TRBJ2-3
TGTGCCAGCAGCCAAGATCTTCAGACAGATACGCAGTATTTT
CASSQDLQTDTQYF
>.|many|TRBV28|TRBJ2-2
TGTGCCAGCAGCCCCGGGGCAGGGGACACCGGGGAGCTGTTTTTT
CASSPGAGDTGELFF
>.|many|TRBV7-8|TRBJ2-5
TGTGCCAGCAGCCCCCCCCTTGGGGGCGGGATAGAGACCCAGTACTTC
CASSPPLGGGIETQYF
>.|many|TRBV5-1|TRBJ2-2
TGCGCCAGCAGCAAGCAGGACGGGAACACCGGGGAGCTGTTTTTT
CASSKQDGNTGELFF
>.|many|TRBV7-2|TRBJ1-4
TGTGCCAGCAGCTCCCCAGGGGCCCTTAATGAAAAACTGTTTTTT
CASSSPGALNEKLFF
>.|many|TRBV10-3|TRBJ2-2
TGTGCCATCAGTCCTGGACAGACCGGGGAGCTGTTTTTT
CAISPGQTGELFF
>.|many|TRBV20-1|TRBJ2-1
TGCAGTGCTAGAGATTGGACGCACTACAATGAGCAGTTCTTC
CSARDWTHYNEQFF
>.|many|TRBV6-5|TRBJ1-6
TGTGCCAGCAGCCCCGACAGGTCTAGTTCACCCCTCCACTTT
CASSPDRSSSPLHF
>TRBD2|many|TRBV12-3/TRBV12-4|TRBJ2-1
TGTGCCAGCAGTTTAGCAACGCTAGCGGGGGGGTATTACAATGAGCAGTTCTTC
CASSLATLAGGYYNEQFF
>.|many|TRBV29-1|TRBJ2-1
TGCAGCGTTGAGGGGTACTACAATGAGCAGTTCTTC
CSVEGYYNEQFF
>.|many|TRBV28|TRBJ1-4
TGTGCCAGCAGTTGGCCCCCGGACGGCTCTAATGAAAAACTGTTTTTT
CASSWPPDGSNEKLFF
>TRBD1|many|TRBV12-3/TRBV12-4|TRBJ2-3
TGTGCCAGCAGTTTTTCAGGGGGCCTTGGAGATACGCAGTATTTT
CASSFSGGLGDTQYF
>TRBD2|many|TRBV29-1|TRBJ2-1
TGCAGCGGCGGACTAGCTGGTGAGCAGTTCTTC
CSGGLAGEQFF
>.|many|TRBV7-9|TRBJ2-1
TGTGCCAGCAGCTTGAGGGGGGGTCCTTATGACTACAATGAGCAGTTCTTC
CASSLRGGPYDYNEQFF
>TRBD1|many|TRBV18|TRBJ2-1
TGTGCCAGCTCACCACCCCGGACAGGTGATACCTACAATGAGCAGTTCTTC
CASSPPRTGDTYNEQFF
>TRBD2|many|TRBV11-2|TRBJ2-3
TGTGCCAGCAGCTGGGGGGGAGATACGCAGTATTTT
CASSWGGDTQYF
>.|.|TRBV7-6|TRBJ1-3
TGTGCCAGCAGCTTAGTCTCAACGCAGCCTCTCTCTGGAAACACCATATATTTT
CASSLVSTQPLSGNTIYF
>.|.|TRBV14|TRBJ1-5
TGTGCCAGCAGCCCCGGGTCGGGCACAGGGCGAAATCAGCCCCAGCATTTT
CASSPGSGTGRNQPQHF
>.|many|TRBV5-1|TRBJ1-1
TGCGCCAGCAGCTTACCATCAGGGGCTGAAGCTTTCTTT
CASSLPSGAEAFF
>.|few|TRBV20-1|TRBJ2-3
TGCAGTGCTCCTCGTGGCAGCACAGATACGCAGTATTTT
CSAPRGSTDTQYF
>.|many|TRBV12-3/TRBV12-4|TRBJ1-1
TGTGCCAGCACCCTGACCGCGAACACTGAAGCTTTCTTT
CASTLTANTEAFF
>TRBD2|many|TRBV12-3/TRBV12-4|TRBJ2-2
TGTGCCAGCAGCCTGAGCGTGGTAGGGAGGGCCGGGGAGCTGTTTTTT
CASSLSVVGRAGELFF
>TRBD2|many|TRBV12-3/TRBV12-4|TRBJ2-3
TGTGCCAGCAGTCAGGGGACTAGCGGGGGGAGCACAGATACGCAGTATTTT
CASSQGTSGGSTDTQYF
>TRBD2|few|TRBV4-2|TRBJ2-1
TGTGCCAGCAGCCATACTGTACGGGGGGGGCGCGGCAATGAGCAGTTCTTC
CASSHTVRGGRGNEQFF
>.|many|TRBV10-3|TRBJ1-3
TGTGCCATCAGTCATGGACCGCTCTCTGGAAACACCATATATTTT
CAISHGPLSGNTIYF
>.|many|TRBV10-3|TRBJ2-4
TGTGCCATCAGTGAGAACTCGGGTCTTTCGCACATTCAGTACTTC
CAISENSGLSHIQYF
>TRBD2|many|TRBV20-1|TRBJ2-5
TGCAGTGCCCCAAAGGCCGTCGGACTAGCGGGAGGAGAGACCCAGTACTTC
CSAPKAVGLAGGETQYF
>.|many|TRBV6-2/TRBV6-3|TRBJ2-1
TGTGCCAGCAGTTTCCCCCGACCGACGGGGGAGCAGTTCTTC
CASSFPRPTGEQFF
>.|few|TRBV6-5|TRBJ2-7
TGTGCCAGCATCGGTATCGAAGCCCTATTTGAGCAGTACTTC
CASIGIEALFEQYF
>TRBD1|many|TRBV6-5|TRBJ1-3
TGTGCCAGCAGTTACTTCCGAGACAGGGCTTCTGGAAACACCATATATTTT
CASSYFRDRASGNTIYF
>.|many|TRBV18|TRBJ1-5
TGTGCCAGCTCACCATCAGGAGTCAATCAGCCCCAGCATTTT
CASSPSGVNQPQHF
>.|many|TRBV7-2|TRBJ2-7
TGTGCCAGCAGCTTAGAGGGACTCTGGGGCTACGAGCAGTACTTC
CASSLEGLWGYEQYF
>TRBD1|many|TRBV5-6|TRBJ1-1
TGTGCCAGCAGCTTGAGTAGGGGGCTGAGGACTGAAGCTTTCTTT
CASSLSRGLRTEAFF
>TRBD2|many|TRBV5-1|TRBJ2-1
TGCGCCAGCAGCAGGGGACTAGCGAATACACCAAATGAGCAGTTCTTC
CASSRGLANTPNEQFF
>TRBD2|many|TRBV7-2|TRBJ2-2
TGTGCCAGCAGCTTCGGGGGGTACGGCGGGGAGCTGTTTTTT
CASSFGGYGGELFF
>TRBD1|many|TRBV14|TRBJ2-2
TGTGCCAGCAGCCAGGCCGGGACAGGTCTAGTCGGGGAGCTGTTTTTT
CASSQAGTGLVGELFF
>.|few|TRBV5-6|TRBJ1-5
TGTGCCAGCAGCTTCGTCAGGGCAAATCAGCCCCAGCATTTT
CASSFVRANQPQHF
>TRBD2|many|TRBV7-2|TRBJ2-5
TGTGCCAGCAGCCACTCCCGGGCGGGAGGAAGTGCGACCCAGTACTTC
CASSHSRAGGSATQYF
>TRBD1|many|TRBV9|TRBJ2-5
TGTGCCAGCAGCACCGGGACAGGGTACCAAGAGACCCAGTACTTC
CASSTGTGYQETQYF
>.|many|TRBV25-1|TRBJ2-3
TGTGCCAGCAGTGAATTGGCAGAGCCCAGCACAGATACGCAGTATTTT
CASSELAEPSTDTQYF
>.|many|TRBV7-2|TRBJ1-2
TGTGCCAGCACCCTCGTCCGGGGCGGTAACTATGGCTACACCTTC
CASTLVRGGNYGYTF
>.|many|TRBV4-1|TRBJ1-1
TGCGCCAGCAGCCCCTCCCCCACTGAAGCTTTCTTT
CASSPSPTEAFF
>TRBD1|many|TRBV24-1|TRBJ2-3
TGTGCCACCAGTGATTTGGGGCAGGGGGCGGATACGCAGTATTTT
CATSDLGQGADTQYF
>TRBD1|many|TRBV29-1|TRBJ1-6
TGCAGCGTCGCTGGGGACAGTGACAATAATTCACCCCTCCACTTT
CSVAGDSDNNSPLHF
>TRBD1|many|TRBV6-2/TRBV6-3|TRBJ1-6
TGTGCCAGCAGTCTTCAGGGGGGGAATTCACCCCTCCACTTT
CASSLQGGNSPLHF
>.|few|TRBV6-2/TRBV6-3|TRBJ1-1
TGTGCCAGCAGTTCCCCTCAGGGATGGAGGACTGAAGCTTTCTTT
CASSSPQGWRTEAFF
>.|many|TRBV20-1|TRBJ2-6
TGCAGTGCTTACCAGGACGCTGGGGCCAACGTCCTGACTTTC
CSAYQDAGANVLTF
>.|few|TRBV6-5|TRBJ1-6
TGTGCCAGCAGTTACATCGCGGGAAACGGGGGGAATTCACCCCTCCACTTT
CASSYIAGNGGNSPLHF
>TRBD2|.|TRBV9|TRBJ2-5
TGTGCCAGCAGCGTAGTAGCGGGAGGGGAGACCCAGTACTTC
CASSVVAGGETQYF
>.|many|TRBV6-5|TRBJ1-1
TGTGCCAGCATCGCGTCCAGGGGAGACACTGAAGCTTTCTTT
CASIASRGDTEAFF
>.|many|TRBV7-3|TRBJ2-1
TGTGCCAGCAGCCCGGACAGTAGCAACAATGAGCAGTTCTTC
CASSPDSSNNEQFF
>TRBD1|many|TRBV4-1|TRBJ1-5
TGCGCCAGCAGCCAAGATGGAAGGACAGGGGCGATCAATCAGCCCCAGCATTTT
CASSQDGRTGAINQPQHF
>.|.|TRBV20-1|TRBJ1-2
TGCAGTGCTAGAGGTTCAGGCTATGGCTACACCTTC
CSARGSGYGYTF